The 27 T cell receptor beta chains given below trace back to one sample, sequenced in a study of beta chain features in type 1 diabetes (dated by TCRdb to 2016 to 2019). Study-wide conclusions, independent of this receptor: A moderate but significant shortening of TCRB CDR3 length was observed in type 1 diabetes patients in all four CD4+ subsets.

These TCRs' antigens remain unknown. Libraries were constructed by the immunoSEQ multiplex PCR assay. All of the isolated RNA was reverse transcribed with the High Capacity cDNA Reverse Transcription Kit, so expressed TCRB transcripts were sequenced. Not all clones reach the TCRdb copy of this immuneACCESS table, which keeps in-frame sequences only. Checked studies attribute under half of the gap to unresolved V genes and leave the rest unexplained. The sample contains roughly 290,000 clones, 15% of them found a single time. More than 0.015% of the sample goes to the ten largest clones. Source material: naive CD4+ T cells from blood. Explained via the paper, the cell subset or site label denotes: true naive CD4+ T cells. Receptors were obtained from a man between 18 and 29 years old with type 1 diabetes.

This clone was detected only a few times. The chain joins TRBV11-2 to TRBJ1-6; unclear D gene. V lost 0 bases and J 9 bases, leaving 9 bases between the germline ends. Germline V gene data show CDR1 as SGHAT and CDR2 as FQNNGV. CDR3 length equals 14 residues. The CDR3 DNA reads TGTGCCAGCAGCTTAGATCAAGGGAGTTCACCCCTCCACTTT. Translation gives CASSLDQGSSPLHF.

The rearrangement joins TRBV30 to TRBJ1-2, with D uncertain. CDR1 and CDR2 (germline): GTSNPN, SVGIG (reference sequence). Trimming shortened V by 7 bases and J by 4 bases, and 7 bases separated the two germline ends. This CDR3 has 10 amino acids. The CDR3 spells CASEGYGYTF. As DNA, the CDR3 is TGTGCCTCTGAGGGCTATGGCTACACCTTC.

The J gene is TRBJ2-5, the V gene TRBV21-1; the table's D call, TRBD2, has no DNA check behind it. TRBV21-1 represents a pseudogene. The CDR3 spans 16 residues. CDR3 in DNA: TGTGCCAGCAGCAACGGCGGGGGGGCGAACCAAGAGACCCAGTACTTC. Translation gives CASSNGGGANQETQYF.

This clone was picked up a small number of times. J is TRBJ2-2 and V is TRBV9; D is unclear. The ends were cut back, 3 bases at V and 0 bases at J, with 6 bases in the middle. Germline V CDR1 and CDR2: SGDLS, YYNGEE. The CDR3 runs to 14 residues. CDR3 sequence: CASSAPTNTGELFF. As DNA, the CDR3 is TGTGCCAGCAGCGCCCCCACGAACACCGGGGAGCTGTTTTTT.

The V and J genes are TRBV29-1 and TRBJ2-2; a weak D match, TRBD1 (6 bases). The CDR3 is 12 amino acids. The V gene's germline CDR1 is SQVTM and CDR2 ANQGSEA. Trimming took off 6 bases at V and 7 bases at J, with 12 bases between the two ends. The CDR3 DNA reads as TGCAGCGTCCACAGGGATGGCGGGGAGCTGTTTTTT. It yields the protein CSVHRDGGELFF.

Details on this clone: Other DNA sequences in the sample encode the same CDR3. The chain carries TRBV28 and TRBJ2-5; TRBD2 matches 10 bases. V lost 8 bases to trimming and J lost 5 bases; unmatched junction nucleotides: 5. Germline assignment: CDR1 MDHEN and CDR2 SYDVKM. The CDR3 totals 13 residues. CDR3 sequence: CASRAGGRETQYF. CDR3 nucleotides: TGTGCCAGCCGAGCGGGGGGGCGGGAGACCCAGTACTTC.

This sequence joins TRBV4-2 and TRBJ2-2; 9 bases match TRBD1. In germline, CDR1 is LGHNA, CDR2 YNFKEQ. CDR3 length: 17 residues. Germline trimming cut 1 base from V and 7 bases from J; bases unmatched to any gene: 10. This CDR3 is CASSQGRRGQGDGELFF. In DNA form, the CDR3 reads TGTGCCAGCAGCCAAGGGCGTCGGGGACAGGGTGACGGGGAGCTGTTTTTT.

This clone turned up a few times. This chain joins TRBV15 and TRBJ2-1; TRBD2 matches at 9 bases. Germline loops: CDR1 LNHNV, CDR2 YYDKDF (reference sequence). Trimming at V came to 1 base and at J to 7 bases, leaving 5 bases not matched to a gene. The CDR3 runs 15 residues. CDR3 loop: CATSRGLAGRNEQFF. The CDR3 region has the DNA TGTGCCACCAGCAGAGGCCTAGCGGGACGAAATGAGCAGTTCTTC.

CDR3 region: CATSRDPEGASTGELFF. The CDR3 DNA reads TGTGCCACCAGCAGAGATCCCGAAGGAGCTTCGACCGGGGAGCTGTTTTTT. The V gene is TRBV15, the J gene TRBJ2-2; unclear D gene. CDR3 length: 17 residues. The V gene's germline CDR1 is LNHNV and CDR2 YYDKDF (reference sequence). V was cut by 0 bases and J by 5 bases, with 16 bases left in between.

The rearrangement joins TRBV6-1 to TRBJ2-7; no firm D call. Trimming pared 4 bases from V and 1 base from J, leaving 5 bases between. Germline assignment: CDR1 MNHNS and CDR2 SASEGT. The CDR3 loop spans 12 amino acids. The CDR3 bases are TGTGCCAGCAGTGTACATTCCTACGAGCAGTACTTC. Amino acid sequence: CASSVHSYEQYF.

The chain combines TRBV28 with TRBJ2-1; 11 positions match TRBD2. The CDR3 runs 15 residues. With V trimmed by 5 bases and J by 6 bases, 6 bases remained unmatched. Germline lookup yields CDR1 MDHEN and CDR2 SYDVKM. CDR3 DNA: TGTGCCAGCAGTAGTAGCGGGGGGGCGATCAATGAGCAGTTCTTC. Amino acid sequence: CASSSSGGAINEQFF.

V and J are TRBV18 and TRBJ1-5; TRBD1 aligns across 9 bases. The CDR3 is 17 residues long. Per germline, CDR1 KGHSH and CDR2 LQKENI. Trimming removed 6 bases from V and 0 bases from J; junction bases left unmatched: 9. CDR3 protein: CASSSGQGFYSNQPQHF. In DNA form, the CDR3 reads TGTGCCAGCTCCTCGGGACAGGGCTTTTATAGCAATCAGCCCCAGCATTTT.

The chain employs TRBV4-1 and TRBJ2-5; TRBD2 agrees at 10 bases. Germline V gene lookup returns CDR1 MGHRA and CDR2 YSYEKL. V gave up 5 bases and J gave up 4 bases; unmatched junction bases: 7. The CDR3 runs to 15 residues. The CDR3 DNA reads TGCGCCAGCAGCACCCAACTAGCGGGGTCAGAGACCCAGTACTTC. As protein: CASSTQLAGSETQYF.

The chain has TRBV5-1 and TRBJ1-5; D not certain. Germline V gene lookup returns CDR1 SGHRS and CDR2 YFSETQ. Trimming shortened V by 0 bases and J by 6 bases, and 7 bases separated the two germline ends. This CDR3 is built from 13 residues. The CDR3 region is CASSLEEGQPQHF. DNA of the CDR3: TGCGCCAGCAGCTTGGAGGAGGGTCAGCCCCAGCATTTT.

This clone showed up just a few times. V usage is TRBV5-1 and J usage is TRBJ2-5, with 7 bases identical to TRBD1. CDR1 and CDR2 (germline): SGHRS, YFSETQ. The CDR3 is 15 amino acids. V gave up 4 bases and J gave up 4 bases; unmatched junction bases: 10. The chain's CDR3 is CASSGLGTVGETQYF. The CDR3 region has the DNA TGCGCCAGCAGCGGGCTCGGGACAGTTGGAGAGACCCAGTACTTC.

This chain's CDR3 is CASTAGEGTQYF. As DNA, the CDR3 is TGTGCCAGCACAGCGGGAGAGGGGACCCAGTACTTC. The genes are TRBV5-6 and TRBJ2-5; 8 bases match TRBD2. The CDR3 extends over 12 amino acids. Germline V lookup: CDR1 SGHDT, CDR2 YYEEEE. V was pared by 6 bases and J by 7 bases, with 5 bases of the junction left unmatched.

This sequence joins TRBV13 and TRBJ2-1; the match to TRBD1 covers 11 bases. Germline trimming cut 2 bases from V and 0 bases from J; bases unmatched to any gene: 9. The CDR3 is 19 amino acids. Germline V lookup: CDR1 PRHDT, CDR2 FYEKMQ (reference sequence). The CDR3 sequence: CASSLTPGQGESSYNEQFF. The CDR3 coding sequence is TGTGCCAGCAGCTTAACCCCGGGACAGGGGGAAAGCTCCTACAATGAGCAGTTCTTC.

The V and J genes are TRBV11-2 and TRBJ2-7, with D perhaps matching TRBD2 (6 bases). Trimming left V 2 bases short and J 5 bases short, with 16 bases between. Germline V lookup: CDR1 SGHAT, CDR2 FQNNGV. The CDR3 totals 15 residues. The CDR3 region has the DNA TGTGCCAGCAGCTTACCCGGGGGTGTTGTAAACGAGCAGTACTTC. Protein product: CASSLPGGVVNEQYF.

This chain links TRBV25-1 with TRBJ2-7; the D is unclear. The CDR3 totals 12 residues. The germline V gene encodes CDR1 MGHDK and CDR2 SYGVNS. Trimming cost V 5 bases and J 4 bases, with 9 bases left between them. CDR3: CASSPQVYEQYF. CDR3 nucleotides: TGTGCCAGCAGTCCGCAGGTATACGAGCAGTACTTC.

Only one count was recorded for this clone. V is TRBV11-2 and J is TRBJ2-2, with 8 bases lining up with TRBD2. The J segment lost 0 bases and the V segment lost 5 bases, leaving 11 bases of the junction unmatched. Germline V gene sequence: CDR1 SGHAT, CDR2 FQNNGV. The length of the CDR3 is 18 residues. The CDR3 DNA sequence: TGTGCCAGCAGCCCTCCCGGGGGGGGGTACGCGAACACCGGGGAGCTGTTTTTT. Translated, it gives CASSPPGGGYANTGELFF.

This clone appeared a few times. The chain links TRBV28 to TRBJ1-1; D possibly corresponds to TRBD1 (5 bases). The CDR3 runs to 13 residues. Germline values: CDR1 MDHEN, CDR2 SYDVKM. V dropped 2 bases and J dropped 3 bases, with 7 bases sitting between them. The CDR3 coding sequence is TGTGCCAGCAGTTTAGACAGATACACTGAAGCTTTCTTT. Amino acids: CASSLDRYTEAFF.

This clone was picked up a small number of times. The V gene is TRBV7-2, the J gene TRBJ2-7, with D possibly TRBD2 on 5 matching bases. The CDR3 loop spans 13 amino acids. Trimming cost V 5 bases and J 6 bases, with 14 bases left between them. Germline V lookup: CDR1 SGHTA, CDR2 FQGNSA. The CDR3 region has the DNA TGTGCCAGCAGCGCCCAGGCAGAGGGCGAGCAGTACTTC. It translates to CASSAQAEGEQYF.

This clone turned up a few times. The V and J genes are TRBV7-2 and TRBJ2-1; 10 bases line up with TRBD2. The CDR3 totals 14 residues. Germline CDR1 is SGHTA and CDR2 is FQGNSA. Trimming cost V 5 bases and J 8 bases; bases outside gene matches: 6. CDR3 amino acids: CASSARLAGDEQFF. CDR3 DNA sequence: TGTGCCAGCAGCGCCCGACTAGCGGGCGATGAGCAGTTCTTC.

The V gene is TRBV18, the J gene TRBJ2-7; possible D gene TRBD2, 5 bases. The CDR3 runs 18 residues. Per the germline V gene, CDR1 is KGHSH and CDR2 is LQKENI. Trimming took off 0 bases at V and 3 bases at J, with 21 bases between the two ends. The CDR3: CASSPPMRLSGTNYEQYF. The CDR3 region has the DNA TGTGCCAGCTCACCACCGATGAGACTAAGCGGAACCAACTACGAGCAGTACTTC.

This clone was seen only a few times. The V gene is TRBV19, the J gene TRBJ2-7; 7 nucleotides match TRBD1. Germline V gives CDR1 LNHDA, CDR2 SQIVND (reference sequence). After removal of 0 bases from V and 0 bases from J, the junction contained 2 bases not matched to a gene. The CDR3 totals 15 residues. The CDR3 protein is CASSIEPGGSYEQYF. DNA of the CDR3: TGTGCCAGTAGTATAGAGCCAGGGGGCTCCTACGAGCAGTACTTC.

The chain uses TRBV14 and TRBJ2-1; D is unclear. This CDR3 spans 15 amino acids. From germline, CDR1 is SGHDN and CDR2 FVKESK. Trimming shortened V by 1 base and J by 0 bases, and 7 bases separated the two germline ends. CDR3 DNA sequence: TGTGCCAGCAGCCAAGGTACCAGCTCCTACAATGAGCAGTTCTTC. Translating it yields CASSQGTSSYNEQFF.

This clone was counted between two and nine times. The same CDR3 can be traced to other DNA sequences in this sample. The rearrangement uses TRBV7-2 and TRBJ2-7; 11 nucleotides agree with TRBD2. The V gene end was trimmed by 4 bases and the J gene end by 3 bases; junction bases not matched to a gene: 5. CDR3 length equals 15 residues. Per the germline V gene, CDR1 is SGHTA and CDR2 is FQGNSA. CDR3 in DNA: TGTGCCAGCAGCTCTACTAGCGGGAGCTTCTACGAGCAGTACTTC. This sequence encodes CASSSTSGSFYEQYF. Drawing the rest from reference TRBV7-2 and TRBJ2-7, the complete variable domain is GAGVSQSPSNKVTEKGKDVELRCDPISGHTALYWYRQSLGQGLEFLIYFQGNSAPDKSGLPSDRFSAERTGGSVSTLTIQRTQQEDSAVYLCASSSTSGSFYEQYFGPGTRLTVT.